This T cell receptor (beta chain) was observed in a study of blood T cell repertoires in COVID-19. V was pared by 1 base and J by 4 bases, with 10 bases between. CDR3 length: 14 amino acids. Germline assignment: CDR1 LGHNA and CDR2 YSLEER. The method was immunoSEQ multiplex PCR; TCRdb's version includes in-frame clones alone and lacks a portion of them. The sample gives about 78,000 clones, 86% of which show up once; approximately 1.9% is in the top ten. This chain joins TRBV4-3 and TRBJ1-2, with no clear D. The material sequenced was peripheral blood. The origin of this receptor is a woman in her fifties or sixties with acute or convalescent COVID-19. The CDR3 loop reads CASSQGEGFYGYTF. The CDR3, as DNA: TGCGCCAGCAGCCAAGGGGAGGGCTTCTATGGCTACACCTTC.